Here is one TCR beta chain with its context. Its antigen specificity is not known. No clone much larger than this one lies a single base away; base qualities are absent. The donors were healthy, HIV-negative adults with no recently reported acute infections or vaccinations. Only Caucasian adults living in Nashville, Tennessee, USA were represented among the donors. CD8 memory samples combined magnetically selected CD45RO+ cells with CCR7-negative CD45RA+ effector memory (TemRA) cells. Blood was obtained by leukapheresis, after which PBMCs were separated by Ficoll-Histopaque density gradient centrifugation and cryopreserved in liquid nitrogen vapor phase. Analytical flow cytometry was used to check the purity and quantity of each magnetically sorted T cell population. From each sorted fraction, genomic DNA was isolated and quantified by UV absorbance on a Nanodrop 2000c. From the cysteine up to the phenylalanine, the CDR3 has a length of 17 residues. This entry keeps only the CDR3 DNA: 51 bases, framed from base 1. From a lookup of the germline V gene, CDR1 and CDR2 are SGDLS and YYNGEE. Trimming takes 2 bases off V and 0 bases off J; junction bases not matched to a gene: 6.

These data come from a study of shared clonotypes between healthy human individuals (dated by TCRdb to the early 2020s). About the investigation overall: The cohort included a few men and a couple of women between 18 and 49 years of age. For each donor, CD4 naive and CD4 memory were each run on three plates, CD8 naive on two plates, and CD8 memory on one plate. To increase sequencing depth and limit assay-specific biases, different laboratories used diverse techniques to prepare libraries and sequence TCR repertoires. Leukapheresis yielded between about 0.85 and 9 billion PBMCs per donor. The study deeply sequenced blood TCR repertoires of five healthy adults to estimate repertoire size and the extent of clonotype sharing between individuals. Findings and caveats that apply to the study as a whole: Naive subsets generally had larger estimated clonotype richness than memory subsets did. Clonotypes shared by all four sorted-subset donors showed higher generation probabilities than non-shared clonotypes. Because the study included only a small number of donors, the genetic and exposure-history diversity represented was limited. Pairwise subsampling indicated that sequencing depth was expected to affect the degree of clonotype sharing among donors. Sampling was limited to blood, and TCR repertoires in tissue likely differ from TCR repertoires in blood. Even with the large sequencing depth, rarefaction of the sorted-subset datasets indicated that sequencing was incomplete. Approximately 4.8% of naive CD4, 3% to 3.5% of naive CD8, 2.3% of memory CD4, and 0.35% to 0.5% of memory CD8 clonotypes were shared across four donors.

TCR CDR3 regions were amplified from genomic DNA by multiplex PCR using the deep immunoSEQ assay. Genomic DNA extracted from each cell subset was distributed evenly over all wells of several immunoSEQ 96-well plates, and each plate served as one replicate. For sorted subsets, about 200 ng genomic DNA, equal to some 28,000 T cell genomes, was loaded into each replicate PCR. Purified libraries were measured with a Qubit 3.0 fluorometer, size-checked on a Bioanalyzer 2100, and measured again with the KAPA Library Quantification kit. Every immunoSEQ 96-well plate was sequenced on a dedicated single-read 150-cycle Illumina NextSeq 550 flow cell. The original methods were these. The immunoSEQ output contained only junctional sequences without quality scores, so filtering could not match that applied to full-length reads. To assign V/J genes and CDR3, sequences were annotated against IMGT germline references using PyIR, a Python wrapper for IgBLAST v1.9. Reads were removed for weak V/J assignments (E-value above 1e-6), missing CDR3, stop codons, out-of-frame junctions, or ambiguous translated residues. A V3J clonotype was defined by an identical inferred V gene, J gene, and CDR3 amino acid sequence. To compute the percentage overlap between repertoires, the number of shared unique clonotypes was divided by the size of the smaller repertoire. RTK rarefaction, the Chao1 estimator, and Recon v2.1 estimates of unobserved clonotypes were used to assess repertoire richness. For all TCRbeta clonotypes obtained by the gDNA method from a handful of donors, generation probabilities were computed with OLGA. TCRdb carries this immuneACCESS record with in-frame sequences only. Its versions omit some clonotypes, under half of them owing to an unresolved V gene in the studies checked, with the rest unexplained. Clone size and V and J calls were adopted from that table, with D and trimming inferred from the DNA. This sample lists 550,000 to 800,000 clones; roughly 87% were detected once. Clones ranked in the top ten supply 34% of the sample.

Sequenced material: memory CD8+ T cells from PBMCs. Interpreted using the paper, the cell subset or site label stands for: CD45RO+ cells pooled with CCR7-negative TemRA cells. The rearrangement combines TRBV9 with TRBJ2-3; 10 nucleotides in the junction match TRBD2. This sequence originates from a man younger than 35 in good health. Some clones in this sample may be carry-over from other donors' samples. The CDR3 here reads CASSVGSGRTSTDTQYF. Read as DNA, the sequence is TGTGCCAGCAGCGTCGGTAGCGGGAGGACTAGCACAGATACGCAGTATTTT.